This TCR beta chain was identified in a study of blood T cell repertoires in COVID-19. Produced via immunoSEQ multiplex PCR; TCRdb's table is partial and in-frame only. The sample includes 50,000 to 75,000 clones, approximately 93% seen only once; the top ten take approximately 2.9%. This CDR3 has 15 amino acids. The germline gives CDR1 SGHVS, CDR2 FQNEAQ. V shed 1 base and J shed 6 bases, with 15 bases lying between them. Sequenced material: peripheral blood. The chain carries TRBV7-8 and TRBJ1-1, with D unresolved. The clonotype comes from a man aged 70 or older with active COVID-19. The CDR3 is CASSLVAGVGSEAFF. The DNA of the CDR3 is TGTGCCAGCAGCTTAGTGGCCGGGGTCGGATCTGAAGCTTTCTTT.